The 5 T cell receptor beta chains below were found in one sample sequenced in a study of T-cell reconstitution after alpha-beta-depleted transplantation in children. Unique molecular identifiers were built into the TCRbeta library. Via MiXCR, TCRdb re-called the PCR reads, giving one row per CDR3 protein. The data hold about 120,000 distinct CDR3 sequences, with 9% to 12% observed a single time. This specimen consisted of PBMCs, obtained before TCRalphabeta/CD19-depleted stem cell transplant. Receptors originate from a boy younger than 10 with acute lymphoblastic leukemia, due to receive a stem cell transplant.

The V gene is TRBV5-1, the J gene TRBJ2-3; TRBD2 matches 13 bases. CDR1 and CDR2 from the germline V gene are SGHRS and YFSETQ. The length of the CDR3 is 14 residues. V was pared by 7 bases and J by 10 bases, with 9 bases of the junction left unmatched. The CDR3 is CASYPGLAGTPQYF. DNA for the CDR3: TGCGCCAGCTATCCGGGACTAGCGGGAACGCCGCAGTATTTT.

The chain combines TRBV6-1 with TRBJ1-2; D not resolved. The V end lost 4 bases, the J end lost 5 bases, and 8 bases lay between the germline ends. The CDR3 covers 12 residues. Germline CDR1 and CDR2: MNHNS and SASEGT. CDR3 region: CASSAVGYGYTF. The DNA of the CDR3 is TGTGCCAGCAGTGCGGTAGGATATGGCTACACCTTC.

This clonotype appeared a few times. This chain joins TRBV7-8 and TRBJ2-7; D gene uncertain. The CDR3 consists of 11 residues. Between the trimmed V and J ends, which lost 8 bases and 3 bases, there was a span of 8 bases. The germline gives CDR1 SGHVS, CDR2 FQNEAQ. The CDR3 nucleotides read TGTGCCAGCCAGCAGAACTACGAGCAGTACTTC. It yields the protein CASQQNYEQYF.

At least ten counts were recorded for this clonotype. V usage is TRBV5-6 and J usage is TRBJ2-2; 9 positions match TRBD2. V lost 2 bases, J lost 1 base, and 3 bases stayed unmatched. CDR1 is SGHDT and CDR2 is YYEEEE in the germline V gene. The CDR3 runs 16 residues. The CDR3 DNA follows: TGTGCCAGCAGCTTTCTGACTAGCGGGAACACCGGGGAGCTGTTTTTT. This sequence encodes CASSFLTSGNTGELFF. The entire variable domain, with the rest obtained from reference TRBV5-6 and TRBJ2-2, is as follows: DAGVTQSPTHLIKTRGQQVTLRCSPKSGHDTVSWYQQALGQGPQFIFQYYEEEERQRGNFPDRFSGHQFPNYSSELNVNALLLGDSALYLCASSFLTSGNTGELFFGEGSRLTVL.

In its sample, this clonotype was seen many times. The V gene is TRBV7-9, the J gene TRBJ2-3, with a possible D match to TRBD2 (6 bases). The germline V and J ends were trimmed by 1 base and 6 bases, with 14 bases remaining between them. The CDR3 covers 15 residues. The V gene's germline CDR1 is SEHNR and CDR2 FQNEAQ (reference sequence). This CDR3 is CASSLDSSVKDTQYF. The CDR3 coding sequence is TGTGCCAGCAGCTTAGATTCTAGCGTCAAGGATACGCAGTATTTT.